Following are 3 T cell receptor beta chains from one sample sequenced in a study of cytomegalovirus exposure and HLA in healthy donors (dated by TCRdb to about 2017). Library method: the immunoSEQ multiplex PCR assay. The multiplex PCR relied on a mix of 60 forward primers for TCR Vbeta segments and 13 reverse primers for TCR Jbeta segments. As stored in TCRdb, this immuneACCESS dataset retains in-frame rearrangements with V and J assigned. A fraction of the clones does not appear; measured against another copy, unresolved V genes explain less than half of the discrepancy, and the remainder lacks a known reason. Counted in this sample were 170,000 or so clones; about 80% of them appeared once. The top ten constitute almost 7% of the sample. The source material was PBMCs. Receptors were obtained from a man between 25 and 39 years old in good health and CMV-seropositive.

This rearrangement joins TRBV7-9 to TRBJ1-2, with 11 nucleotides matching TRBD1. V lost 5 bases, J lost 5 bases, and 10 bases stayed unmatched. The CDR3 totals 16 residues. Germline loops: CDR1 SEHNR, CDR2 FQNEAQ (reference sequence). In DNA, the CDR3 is TGTGCCAGCAGCCGGACAGGGGGCAGGGAGCAGTATGGCTACACCTTC. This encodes CASSRTGGREQYGYTF. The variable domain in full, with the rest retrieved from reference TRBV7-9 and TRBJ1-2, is DTGVSQNPRHKITKRGQNVTFRCDPISEHNRLYWYRQTLGQGPEFLTYFQNEAQLEKSRLLSDRFSAERPKGSFSTLEIQRTEQGDSAMYLCASSRTGGREQYGYTFGSGTRLTVV.

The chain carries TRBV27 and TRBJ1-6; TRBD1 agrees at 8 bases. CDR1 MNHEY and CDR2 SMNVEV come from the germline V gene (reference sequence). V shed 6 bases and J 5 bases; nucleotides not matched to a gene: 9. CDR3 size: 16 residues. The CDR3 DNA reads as TGTGCCAGCAGGGGCAGGGGGCTCGGCCATAATTCACCCCTCCACTTT. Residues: CASRGRGLGHNSPLHF.

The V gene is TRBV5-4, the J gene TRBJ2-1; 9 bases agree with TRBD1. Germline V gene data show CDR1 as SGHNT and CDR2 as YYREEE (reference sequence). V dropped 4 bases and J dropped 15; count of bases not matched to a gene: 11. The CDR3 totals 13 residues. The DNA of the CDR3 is TGTGCCAGCAGCCGTCAGACAGGGGGTATCGGGTTCTTC. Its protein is CASSRQTGGIGFF.